The present entry profiles one T cell receptor (beta chain) with its context. Its target is not known. This record comes from a study of cytomegalovirus exposure and HLA in healthy donors. The study's findings and limits: No immune exposure information besides CMV serostatus was available. The study recorded 164 TCR beta chains that were cytomegalovirus-associated. Donors belonging to an Asian-associated ancestry cluster reportedly showed fewer N-insertions in productive TCRs than the roughly 670-donor mean, according to what a later analysis found.

V gave up 4 bases and J gave up 7 bases, with 16 bases separating them. The germline V gene encodes CDR1 LNHNV and CDR2 YYDKDF (reference sequence). This CDR3 is 14 amino acids long. Donors consisted of healthy bone marrow donors. PCR involved 60 Vbeta and 13 Jbeta primers. Sequenced by immunoSEQ multiplex PCR; TCRdb stores in-frame clones only, minus some. The sample lists around 100,000 clones, 65% to 80% occurring once. The source of this sequence is a woman between 40 and 50 years old in good health and CMV-seronegative. The sample was PBMCs. V and J are TRBV15 and TRBJ1-2; the D gene is possibly TRBD1 (6 bases). DNA for the CDR3: TGTGCCACCAGCACCACCTCAGGGGTGGCTGGCTACACCTTC. Residues: CATSTTSGVAGYTF.